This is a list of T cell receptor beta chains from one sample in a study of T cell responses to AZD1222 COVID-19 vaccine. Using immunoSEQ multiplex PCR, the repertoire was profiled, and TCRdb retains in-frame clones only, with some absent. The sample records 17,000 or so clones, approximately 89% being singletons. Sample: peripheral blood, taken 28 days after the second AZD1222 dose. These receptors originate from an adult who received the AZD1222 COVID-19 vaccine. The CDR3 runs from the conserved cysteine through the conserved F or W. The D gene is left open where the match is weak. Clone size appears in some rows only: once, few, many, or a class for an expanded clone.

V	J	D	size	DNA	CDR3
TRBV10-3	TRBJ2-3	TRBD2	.	TGTGCCTCCGGACTAGCGGGGACAGATACGCAGTATTTT	CASGLAGTDTQYF
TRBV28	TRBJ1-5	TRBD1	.	TGTGCCAGCAGTTTGGGACAGGGAGGTAATCAGCCCCAGCATTTT	CASSLGQGGNQPQHF
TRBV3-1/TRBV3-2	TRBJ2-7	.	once	TGTGCCAGCAGCCAAGATCAGGAAGCGGTCAGCCCCTACGAGCAGTACTTC	CASSQDQEAVSPYEQYF
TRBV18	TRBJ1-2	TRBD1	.	TGTGCCATCCCCCGGGACAGCAACTATGGCTACACCTTC	CAIPRDSNYGYTF
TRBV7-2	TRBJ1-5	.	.	TGTGCCAGCAGCCATGACAGTAGCAATCAGCCCCAGCATTTT	CASSHDSSNQPQHF
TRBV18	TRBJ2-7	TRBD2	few	TGTGCCAGCTCACCTTCGACTAGCGGGATACACGAGCAGTACTTC	CASSPSTSGIHEQYF
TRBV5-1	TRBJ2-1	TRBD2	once	TGCGCCAGCAGCTGGACGGATAGCGGGGGGGCCCCTGAGCAGTTCTTC	CASSWTDSGGAPEQFF
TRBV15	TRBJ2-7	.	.	TGTGCCACCAGCAGAGCCATGGACTCCTACGAGCAGTACTTC	CATSRAMDSYEQYF
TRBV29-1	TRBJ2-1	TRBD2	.	TGCAGCGCCCAACTAGCGGAGCAGTTCTTC	CSAQLAEQFF
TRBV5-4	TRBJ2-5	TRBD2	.	TGTGCCAGCAGCTTGGGACTAGCGGTCCAAGAGACCCAGTACTTC	CASSLGLAVQETQYF
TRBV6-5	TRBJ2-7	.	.	TGTGCCAGCAGTTTCGGTAGGGGATTCTCCTACGAGCAGTACTTC	CASSFGRGFSYEQYF
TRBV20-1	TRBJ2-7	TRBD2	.	TGCAGTGCCAGCGGGACCTACGAGCAGTACTTC	CSASGTYEQYF
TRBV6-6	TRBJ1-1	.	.	TGTGCCAGCCGACAGGCCACCACTAGCACTGAAGCTTTCTTT	CASRQATTSTEAFF
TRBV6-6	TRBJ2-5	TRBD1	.	TGTGCCAGCAGTTTCCGGGACAGGGAATCATCCTACTTC	CASSFRDRESSYF
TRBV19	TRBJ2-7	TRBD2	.	TGTGCCAGTAGTATAGGACTAGCGGGAGTAATGGAGCAGTACTTC	CASSIGLAGVMEQYF
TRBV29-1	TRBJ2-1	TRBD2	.	TGCAGCTTACGACTAGCGGGAGGGGGTGAGCAGTTCTTC	CSLRLAGGGEQFF
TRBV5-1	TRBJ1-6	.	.	TGCGCCAGCAGCTTGGCTCAGAATTCACCCCTCCACTTT	CASSLAQNSPLHF
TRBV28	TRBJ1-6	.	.	TGTGCCAGCAGTTTCAGGTTCGCGGGCTCCTATAATTCACCCCTCCACTTT	CASSFRFAGSYNSPLHF
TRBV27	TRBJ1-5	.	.	TGTGCCAGCAGTCCGACCAATCAGCCCCAGCATTTT	CASSPTNQPQHF
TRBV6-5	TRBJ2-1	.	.	TGTGCCAGCACCGGACAGACCCTCTCCTACAATGAGCAGTTCTTC	CASTGQTLSYNEQFF
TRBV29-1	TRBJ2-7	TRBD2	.	TGCAGCATAGGGACTAGCCTTTGGAACGAGCAGTACTTC	CSIGTSLWNEQYF
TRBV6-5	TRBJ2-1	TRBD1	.	TGTGCCAGCCACCGGGACAGGGGGCCCTGGGGGTTCTTC	CASHRDRGPWGFF
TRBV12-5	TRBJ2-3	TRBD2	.	TGTGCTAGTGGTTTGGTAAGCGGACTAGTGATAGATACGCAGTATTTT	CASGLVSGLVIDTQYF
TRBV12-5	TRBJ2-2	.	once	TGTGCTAGTGCCGGTTCCCCGAACACCGGGGAGCTGTTTTTT	CASAGSPNTGELFF
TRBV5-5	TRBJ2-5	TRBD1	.	TGTGCCAGCAGCTTGGTCGGGACAGGAGAGACCCAGTACTTC	CASSLVGTGETQYF
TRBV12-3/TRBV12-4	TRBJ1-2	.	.	TGTGCCAGCAGTCTCTCCCCCGATAGCTACACCTTC	CASSLSPDSYTF
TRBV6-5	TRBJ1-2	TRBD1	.	TGTGCCAGCAGTTCCCGCCAGGGGGGGGGATATGGCTACACCTTC	CASSSRQGGGYGYTF
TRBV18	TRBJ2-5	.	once	TGTGCCAGCTCACAGGGGTCTCTCCGGGAGACCCAGTACTTC	CASSQGSLRETQYF
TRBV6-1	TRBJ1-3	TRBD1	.	TGTGCCAGCAGTGAAGCAATACAGGGGCGAAACACCATATATTTT	CASSEAIQGRNTIYF
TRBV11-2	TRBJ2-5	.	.	TGTGCCAGCAGCTTAGTAGGGGGAGGGGCAGAGACCCAGTACTTC	CASSLVGGGAETQYF
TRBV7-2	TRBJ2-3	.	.	TGTGCCAGCAGCTTTCCTCTCGGGGGCACAGATACGCAGTATTTT	CASSFPLGGTDTQYF
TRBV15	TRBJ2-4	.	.	TGTGCCACCCAGCAGGGGAGAGCCAAAAACATTCAGTACTTC	CATQQGRAKNIQYF
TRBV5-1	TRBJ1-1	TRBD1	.	TGCGCCAGCAGCTTGCGGACAGGAGAAGCTTTCTTT	CASSLRTGEAFF
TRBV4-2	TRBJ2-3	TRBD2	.	TGTGCCAGCAGCCAACCCCAACTAGCGGGAGTATCAGATACGCAGTATTTT	CASSQPQLAGVSDTQYF
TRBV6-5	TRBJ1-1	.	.	TGTGCCAGCAGTTACCTCATACCCCAGGGGCGGTCTGAAGCTTTCTTT	CASSYLIPQGRSEAFF
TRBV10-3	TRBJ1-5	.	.	TGTGCCATCAGTGAGTCGATAGATAGCAATCAGCCCCAGCATTTT	CAISESIDSNQPQHF
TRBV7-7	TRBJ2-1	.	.	TGTGCTAGCAGCTTAGCAACAGGGTATCGGGATGAGCAGTTCTTC	CASSLATGYRDEQFF
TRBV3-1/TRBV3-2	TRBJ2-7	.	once	TGTGCCAGCAGCCAAGAGACACTTGGGACAGCCCTGGCGGGATACGAGCAGTACTTC	CASSQETLGTALAGYEQYF
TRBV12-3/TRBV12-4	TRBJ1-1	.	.	TGTGCCAGCAGTTTCAGGGTTACCACTGAAGCTTTCTTT	CASSFRVTTEAFF
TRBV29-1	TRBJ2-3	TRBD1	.	TGCAGCGTTGTGAGGGGGCTCGAGATGGATACGCAGTATTTT	CSVVRGLEMDTQYF
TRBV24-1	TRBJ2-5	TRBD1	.	TGTGCCACCAGTCCAACAGGGACAGCGAAGACCCAGTACTTC	CATSPTGTAKTQYF
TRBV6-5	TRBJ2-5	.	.	TGTGCCAGCAGTTACAGGGACGGTGGGGAGACCCAGTACTTC	CASSYRDGGETQYF
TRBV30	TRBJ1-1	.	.	TGTGCCTGGAGTGTACTGAGGGGAAAGAACACTGAAGCTTTCTTT	CAWSVLRGKNTEAFF
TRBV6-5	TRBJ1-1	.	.	TGTGCCAGCGGCAGAGGGGCGAACACTGAAGCTTTCTTT	CASGRGANTEAFF
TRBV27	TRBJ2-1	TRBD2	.	TGTGCCAGCACGCTTAGAGTCGGGGGGGCTTACAATGAGCAGTTCTTC	CASTLRVGGAYNEQFF
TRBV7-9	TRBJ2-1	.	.	TGTGCCAGCAGCTTTTCAGGCGACCACTCCTACAATGAGCAGTTCTTC	CASSFSGDHSYNEQFF
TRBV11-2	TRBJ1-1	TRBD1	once	TGTGCCAGCAGCCAGACGGGACAGGGGGCCCCTGAAGCTTTCTTT	CASSQTGQGAPEAFF
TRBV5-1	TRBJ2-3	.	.	TGCGCCAGCAGCTATGACGACAGAGATACGCAGTATTTT	CASSYDDRDTQYF
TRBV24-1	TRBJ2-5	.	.	TGTGCCACCAGTGACCGTGACACCGGGACTGAGTACCAAGAGACCCAGTACTTC	CATSDRDTGTEYQETQYF
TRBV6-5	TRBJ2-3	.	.	TGTGCCAGCAGGGATCCTGGTACAGATACGCAGTATTTT	CASRDPGTDTQYF
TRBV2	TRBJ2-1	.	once	TGTGCCAGCAGGCCCCGGGAATCCAGCAATGAGCAGTTCTTC	CASRPRESSNEQFF
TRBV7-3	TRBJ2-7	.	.	TGTGCCAGCAGCTTAATGGGCAATACCTACGAGCAGTACTTC	CASSLMGNTYEQYF
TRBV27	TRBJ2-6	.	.	TGTGCCAGCAGTACCCCCCGCGGACAGAACTCTGGGGCCAACGTCCTGACTTTC	CASSTPRGQNSGANVLTF
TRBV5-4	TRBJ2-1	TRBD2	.	TGTGCCAGCAGCATTTCTAGCGGGGGGAATGAGCAGTTCTTC	CASSISSGGNEQFF
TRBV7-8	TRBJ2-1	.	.	TGTGCCAGCAGCTTATGGCTAGCGAAGAATGAGCAGTTCTTC	CASSLWLAKNEQFF
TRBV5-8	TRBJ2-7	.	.	TGTGCCAGCAGCCATCCAGGGAAACTCAGCGATTGGGGGCACGAGCAGTACTTC	CASSHPGKLSDWGHEQYF
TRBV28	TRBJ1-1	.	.	TGTGCCAGCAGCCGGAACACTGAAGCTTTCTTT	CASSRNTEAFF